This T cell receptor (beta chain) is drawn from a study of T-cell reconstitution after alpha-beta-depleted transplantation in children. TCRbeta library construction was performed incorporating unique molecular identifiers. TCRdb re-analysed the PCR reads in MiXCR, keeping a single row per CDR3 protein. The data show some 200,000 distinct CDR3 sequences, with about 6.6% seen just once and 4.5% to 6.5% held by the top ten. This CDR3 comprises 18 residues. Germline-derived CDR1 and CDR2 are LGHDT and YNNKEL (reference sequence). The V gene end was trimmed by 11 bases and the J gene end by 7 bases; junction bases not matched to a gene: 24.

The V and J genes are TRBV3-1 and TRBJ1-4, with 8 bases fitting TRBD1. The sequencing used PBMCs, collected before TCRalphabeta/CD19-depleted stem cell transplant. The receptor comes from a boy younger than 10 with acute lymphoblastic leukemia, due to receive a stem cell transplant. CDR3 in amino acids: CACCFVFGQGAVAEKLFF. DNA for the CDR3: TGTGCCTGCTGTTTTGTCTTCGGGCAGGGGGCCGTAGCTGAAAAACTGTTTTTT. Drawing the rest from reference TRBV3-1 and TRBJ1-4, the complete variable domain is DTAVSQTPKYLVTQMGNDKSIKCEQNLGHDTMYWYKQDSKKFLKIMFSYNNKELIINETVPNRFSPKSPDKAHLNLHINSLELGDSAVYFCACCFVFGQGAVAEKLFFGSGTQLSVL.